Presented here are 32 T cell receptor beta chains from one specimen sequenced in a study of CDR3 diversity in severe acne. From the PCR reads, TCRdb called clonotypes with MiXCR, one entry per CDR3 protein. Of about 76,000 distinct CDR3 sequences listed, about 54% were seen once; the top ten hold 14%. The specimen sequenced was blood. The receptor set was obtained from a male donor in good health, without acne.

This rearrangement joins TRBV5-1 to TRBJ1-2; D uncertain. The CDR3 is made up of 14 amino acids. The V and J ends lost 0 bases and 4 bases respectively, with 10 bases between them. The germline V gene encodes CDR1 SGHRS and CDR2 YFSETQ. CDR3 loop: CASSLEASVYGYTF. As DNA, the CDR3 is TGCGCCAGCAGCTTGGAGGCCAGTGTCTATGGCTACACCTTC.

The V call is TRBV11-3, the J call TRBJ2-5; perhaps D is TRBD1 or TRBD2 (7 bases each). Germline V CDR1 and CDR2: SGHNT, YENEEA. The CDR3 is made up of 15 amino acids. Trimming pared 5 bases from V and 4 bases from J, leaving 17 bases between. The CDR3 DNA sequence: TGTGCCAGCAGCCCATCCACAGGGGAGGGAGAGACCCAGTACTTC. Its translation is CASSPSTGEGETQYF.

The chain is built from TRBV20-1 and TRBJ1-4, with 10 bases that match TRBD1. The CDR3 length is 13 residues. Trimming at V came to 4 bases and at J to 7 bases, leaving 3 bases not matched to a gene. Germline CDR1 and CDR2: DFQATT and SNEGSKA (reference sequence). The CDR3 reads CSAKGTGVEKLFF. The CDR3 DNA is TGCAGTGCTAAGGGGACAGGGGTTGAAAAACTGTTTTTT.

This clonotype was counted many times. A much larger clonotype is one base distant, so this may be a read error. The chain joins TRBV13 to TRBJ2-4, with D maybe TRBD2 (5 bases). The CDR3 is made up of 14 amino acids. In germline, CDR1 is PRHDT, CDR2 FYEKMQ (reference sequence). The CDR3, as DNA: TGTGCCGGCAGCCTAGGAGGCCTAGAAAACATTCAGTACTTC. It specifies CAGSLGGLENIQYF.

The CDR3 DNA is TGTGCCAGCAGCTTTATCGGCCGGCAGGGGAGAAGAAACACCATATATTTT. Translated: CASSFIGRQGRRNTIYF. The rearrangement uses TRBV7-9 and TRBJ1-3; possible D gene TRBD1, 6 bases. Trimming pared 3 bases from V and 5 bases from J, leaving 20 bases between. Germline CDR1 and CDR2: SEHNR and FQNEAQ (reference sequence). The CDR3 covers 17 residues. The variable domain in full, completed from reference TRBV7-9 and TRBJ1-3, reads DTGVSQNPRHKITKRGQNVTFRCDPISEHNRLYWYRQTLGQGPEFLTYFQNEAQLEKSRLLSDRFSAERPKGSFSTLEIQRTEQGDSAMYLCASSFIGRQGRRNTIYFGEGSWLTVV.

This clonotype was counted only a few times. The chain has TRBV2 and TRBJ2-7, with D possibly being TRBD1 or TRBD2 (5 bases each). The CDR3 loop spans 12 amino acids. From germline, CDR1 is SNHLY and CDR2 FYNNEI. Between the trimmed V and J ends, which lost 8 bases and 6 bases, there was a span of 14 bases. The CDR3 spells CASPGTISEQYF. The CDR3 DNA follows: TGTGCCAGCCCCGGGACCATCTCCGAGCAGTACTTC.

CDR3 in amino acids: CASSAHNGGYTF. The DNA for the CDR3 is TGCGCCAGCAGCGCGCATAATGGTGGCTACACCTTC. This rearrangement joins TRBV5-1 to TRBJ1-2; no reliable D call. Germline V gene lookup returns CDR1 SGHRS and CDR2 YFSETQ. Trimming took off 4 bases at V and 7 bases at J, with 11 bases between the two ends. The CDR3 loop spans 12 amino acids.

This clonotype has at least ten counts. The chain employs TRBV30 and TRBJ1-3; 12 nucleotides align to TRBD1. From germline, CDR1 is GTSNPN and CDR2 SVGIG (reference sequence). The V and J ends lost 1 base and 1 base, in that order; junction bases with no gene match: 14. The CDR3 has 20 amino acids. The CDR3 DNA follows: TGTGCCTGGAGTGCCTACCGGGACAGGGGGCGCGTACGGTCTGGAAACACCATATATTTT. Translated: CAWSAYRDRGRVRSGNTIYF.

The rearrangement uses TRBV4-1 and TRBJ2-7, with 8 bases aligning to TRBD2. The CDR3 loop spans 13 amino acids. V gave up 3 bases and J gave up 6 bases; unmatched junction bases: 4. Germline V gene lookup returns CDR1 MGHRA and CDR2 YSYEKL. Here the CDR3 reads CASSQGLGPEQYF. DNA for the CDR3: TGCGCCAGCAGCCAGGGACTAGGGCCCGAGCAGTACTTC.

As concerns this clonotype: Sequence at one end of the junction differs from germline and may be a read error. The chain carries TRBV20-1 and TRBJ2-3, with D perhaps TRBD2 (6 bases). The CDR3 loop spans 14 amino acids. The germline V gene has CDR1 DFQATT and CDR2 SNEGSKA (reference sequence). CDR3 DNA: TGCGGTGCTACTGGCGGGGTGGTAGTGGATACGCAGTATTTT. Protein: CGATGGVVVDTQYF.

This clonotype was detected ten times or more. V usage is TRBV9 and J usage is TRBJ2-1, with 7 bases lining up with TRBD2. CDR3 length equals 16 residues. Germline values: CDR1 SGDLS, CDR2 YYNGEE. V lost 3 bases to trimming and J lost 2 bases; unmatched junction nucleotides: 8. Here the CDR3 reads CASSAQGAGTYNEQFF. The CDR3 region has the DNA TGTGCCAGCAGCGCCCAAGGAGCGGGGACCTACAATGAGCAGTTCTTC.

With respect to this clonotype: This CDR3 fails to terminate in the conserved phenylalanine or tryptophan, so it likely reflects a read error. It is unclear where the CDR3 begins or ends on the DNA, so no DNA is shown, and the CDR3 is as TCRdb lists it. This chain joins TRBV7-4 and TRBJ1-6. The germline CDR1 and CDR2 sequences are SGHVT and SQSDAQ. A total of 15 residues make up the CDR3, ends included. The chain's CDR3 is CASSSQSAENSPPHL.

As regards this clonotype: No DNA is shown, since the ends of the CDR3 on it are uncertain; the CDR3 is the one TCRdb lists. The rearrangement links TRBV7-9 to TRBJ2-7; the listed D gene, TRBD1, was not tested against the DNA. Per germline, CDR1 SEHNR and CDR2 FQNEAQ (reference sequence). With termini counted, the CDR3 has 23 amino acids. CDR3 amino acids: CASSLAGQNEKLFFGSGTYEQYF.

A few counts support this clonotype. This chain uses TRBV29-1 with TRBJ1-1; D is perhaps TRBD1 (5 bases). This CDR3 region has 13 residues. V was clipped by 2 bases and J by 5 bases, with 12 bases between them. Per germline, CDR1 SQVTM and CDR2 ANQGSEA. The CDR3 DNA reads as TGCAGCGTTGAAAGGGGCACCAGGACTGAAGCTTTCTTT. Translated, it gives CSVERGTRTEAFF.

In its sample, this clonotype was seen a few times. The rearrangement links TRBV20-1 to TRBJ2-3, with 8 positions matching TRBD2. Germline V lookup: CDR1 DFQATT, CDR2 SNEGSKA (reference sequence). V shed 5 bases, J shed 6 bases, and the junction held 10 bases outside the gene matches. This CDR3 spans 14 amino acids. The CDR3 spells CSALLAEGRDTQYF. The CDR3 region has the DNA TGCAGTGCTTTACTAGCGGAGGGGCGTGATACGCAGTATTTT.

The chain carries TRBV6-5 and TRBJ1-2; D is perhaps TRBD1 (6 bases). Between the trimmed V and J ends, which lost 4 bases and 2 bases, there was a span of 14 bases. CDR1 and CDR2 (germline): MNHEY, SVGAGI. This CDR3 has 15 residues. CDR3 residues: CASSSQTGGNYGYTF. The CDR3 region has the DNA TGTGCCAGCAGTTCGCAGACAGGCGGAAACTATGGCTACACCTTC.

J is TRBJ1-1 and V is TRBV20-1; D is uncertain. The CDR3 is made up of 12 amino acids. The germline gives CDR1 DFQATT, CDR2 SNEGSKA (reference sequence). Trimming pared 4 bases from V and 5 bases from J, leaving 11 bases between. The CDR3 sequence is CSATPDGTEAFF. The CDR3 DNA follows: TGCAGTGCTACCCCCGACGGTACTGAAGCTTTCTTT.

Turning to this clonotype: A junction end diverges from the germline sequence, so it may reflect a read error. The chain couples TRBV24-1 to TRBJ1-3; a weak D match, TRBD1 (5 bases). The CDR3 loop spans 17 amino acids. Germline V gene data show CDR1 as KGHDR and CDR2 as SFDVKD. The CDR3 bases are TGTGCCACCAGTGATAAGGGACGTGAGGGCTCTGGAAACGCCATATATTTT. Protein product: CATSDKGREGSGNAIYF.

This clonotype was observed at least ten times. The chain carries TRBV2 and TRBJ2-2; D perhaps matches TRBD2 (6 bases). The V gene lost 9 bases and the J gene lost 1 base, with 15 bases spanning the gap. Germline CDR1 is SNHLY and CDR2 is FYNNEI. This CDR3 contains 15 residues. The CDR3 bases are TGTGCCAGTAGAATGGGTAGCGGGAACACCGGGGAGCTGTTTTTT. This encodes CASRMGSGNTGELFF.

This clonotype has ten or more counts. This chain links TRBV7-9 with TRBJ2-5; D unresolved. Germline loops: CDR1 SEHNR, CDR2 FQNEAQ (reference sequence). The CDR3 has 13 amino acids. The V and J ends lost 6 bases and 7 bases respectively, with 15 bases between them. CDR3 coding DNA: TGTGCCAGCAGAAGGTCAGAGCCCGGGACCCAGTACTTC. Amino acid sequence: CASRRSEPGTQYF.

This chain uses TRBV24-1 with TRBJ2-5, with D possibly being TRBD2 (7 bases). There are 16 residues in the CDR3. V was trimmed by 5 bases and J by 3 bases, leaving 18 bases between them. Per the germline V gene, CDR1 is KGHDR and CDR2 is SFDVKD. The DNA for the CDR3 is TGTGCCACCAGTGCTAGATCAGGCGGGGGCGAAGAGACCCAGTACTTC. Translation gives CATSARSGGGEETQYF.

As DNA, the CDR3 is TGTGCCAGCAGTGAGACAGGGTTCAGGCAGCCCCAGCATTTT. Its translation is CASSETGFRQPQHF. The V call is TRBV25-1, the J call TRBJ1-5, with TRBD1 matching 7 bases. The V and J ends lost 3 bases and 7 bases, in that order; junction bases with no gene match: 6. This CDR3 is 14 amino acids long. Per the germline V gene, CDR1 is MGHDK and CDR2 is SYGVNS.

This clonotype has more than one count but fewer than ten. This chain uses TRBV2 with TRBJ2-7; D gene unclear. This CDR3 has 13 amino acids. V was clipped by 2 bases and J by 1 base, with 6 bases between them. The germline CDR1 and CDR2 sequences are SNHLY and FYNNEI. In DNA, the CDR3 is TGTGCCAGCAGTGAACGGCCATCCTACGAGCAGTACTTC. This encodes CASSERPSYEQYF. Filled out from reference TRBV2 and TRBJ2-7, the complete variable domain reads EPEVTQTPSHQVTQMGQEVILRCVPISNHLYFYWYRQILGQKVEFLVSFYNNEISEKSEIFDDQFSVERPDGSNFTLKIRSTKLEDSAMYFCASSERPSYEQYFGPGTRLTVT.

The chain couples TRBV7-8 to TRBJ2-7; 8 bases are shared with TRBD1. This CDR3 spans 13 amino acids. Germline CDR1 reads SGHVS; CDR2 reads FQNEAQ. V lost 6 bases, J lost 3 bases, and 4 bases stayed unmatched. The CDR3 DNA is TGTGCCAGCAGTCGACAGGGGATCTACGAGCAGTACTTC. Translating gives CASSRQGIYEQYF.

V gene TRBV10-3 combines with J gene TRBJ1-1; tentatively, D is TRBD1 (6 bases). V lost 6 bases to trimming and J lost 12 bases, with 17 bases between them. This CDR3 region has 12 residues. The germline gives CDR1 ENHRY, CDR2 SYGVKD. CDR3 sequence reads: CAISLEGGGPFF. The CDR3 coding sequence is TGTGCCATCAGCCTTGAGGGGGGTGGTCCTTTCTTT.

Many counts were recorded for this clonotype. In DNA form, the CDR3 reads TGCGCCAGCAGCCAACCCCGGGGGGATGAGCAGTTCTTC. Protein sequence: CASSQPRGDEQFF. The chain recombines TRBV4-1 with TRBJ2-1; TRBD2 matches 7 bases. CDR1 is MGHRA, CDR2 YSYEKL, per germline. The CDR3 loop spans 13 amino acids. With 2 bases clipped from V and 8 bases from J, the junction kept 3 bases outside the gene matches.

This clonotype appeared many times. V usage is TRBV6-5 and J usage is TRBJ2-1; no reliable D call. The germline V gene encodes CDR1 MNHEY and CDR2 SVGAGI. V was cut by 0 bases and J by 10 bases, with 10 bases left in between. The CDR3 spans 13 residues. This CDR3 is CASSYSAGPEQFF. CDR3 sequence (DNA): TGTGCCAGCAGTTACTCGGCCGGCCCCGAGCAGTTCTTC.

This clonotype was seen many times. The chain has TRBV19 and TRBJ1-1, with D possibly matching TRBD1 (5 bases). With 8 bases removed from V and 1 base from J, the gap between germline ends came to 14 bases. The CDR3 runs to 14 residues. Germline V lookup: CDR1 LNHDA, CDR2 SQIVND (reference sequence). The DNA for the CDR3 is TGTGCCAGTCGGGCCGGACACTGGAACACTGAAGCTTTCTTT. Translating gives CASRAGHWNTEAFF.

This clonotype came up many times. The chain uses TRBV28 and TRBJ2-1; 10 bases line up with TRBD1. This CDR3 is built from 16 residues. The germline gives CDR1 MDHEN, CDR2 SYDVKM. The junction had 13 bases not matched to a gene; V was cut back by 8 bases and J by 6 bases. CDR3 region: CASRPPGTGASNEQFF. In DNA form, the CDR3 reads TGTGCCAGCCGTCCCCCGGGGACAGGGGCCTCCAATGAGCAGTTCTTC.

This clonotype was picked up a small number of times. This chain uses TRBV7-3 with TRBJ1-1; D might be TRBD1 (5 bases). Deletions cut 3 bases from V and 1 base from J, with 9 bases between. This CDR3 has 14 residues. Germline V gives CDR1 SGHTA, CDR2 FQGTGA. CDR3 coding DNA: TGTGCCAGCAGCTTTCAGGGAAGGAACACTGAAGCTTTCTTT. Residues: CASSFQGRNTEAFF.

In this sample, this clonotype turned up a few times. The chain is built from TRBV7-9 and TRBJ1-6; no definite D call. The CDR3 spans 15 residues. Trimming stripped 5 bases from V and 5 bases from J, with 13 bases between. CDR1 SEHNR and CDR2 FQNEAQ come from the germline V gene (reference sequence). The CDR3, as DNA: TGTGCCAGCAGCCATTTGATCGGCCATAATTCACCCCTCCACTTT. The encoded protein is CASSHLIGHNSPLHF.

This clonotype was counted ten times or more. The CDR3 reads CASSPHPTGALNTEAFF. The DNA for the CDR3 is TGTGCCAGCAGCCCACACCCGACAGGCGCCTTGAACACTGAAGCTTTCTTT. The chain combines TRBV6-5 with TRBJ1-1; a possible D gene is TRBD1 (6 bases). The V end lost 6 bases, the J end lost 0 bases, and 20 bases lay between the germline ends. Per the germline V gene, CDR1 is MNHEY and CDR2 is SVGAGI. This CDR3 is built from 17 residues.